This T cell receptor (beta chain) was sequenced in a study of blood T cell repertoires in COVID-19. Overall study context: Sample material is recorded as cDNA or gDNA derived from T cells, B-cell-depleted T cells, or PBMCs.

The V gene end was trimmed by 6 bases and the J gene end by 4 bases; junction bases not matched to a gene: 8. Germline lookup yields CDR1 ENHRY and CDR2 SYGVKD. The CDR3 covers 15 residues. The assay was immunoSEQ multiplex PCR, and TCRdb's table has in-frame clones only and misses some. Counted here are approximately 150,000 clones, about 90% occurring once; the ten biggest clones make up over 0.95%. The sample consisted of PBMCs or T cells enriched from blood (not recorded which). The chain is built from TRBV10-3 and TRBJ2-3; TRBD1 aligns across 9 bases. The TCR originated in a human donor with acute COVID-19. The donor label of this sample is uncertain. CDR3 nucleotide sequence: TGTGCCATCAGGAGGGGGACAGGGTGGGCAGATACGCAGTATTTT. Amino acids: CAIRRGTGWADTQYF.